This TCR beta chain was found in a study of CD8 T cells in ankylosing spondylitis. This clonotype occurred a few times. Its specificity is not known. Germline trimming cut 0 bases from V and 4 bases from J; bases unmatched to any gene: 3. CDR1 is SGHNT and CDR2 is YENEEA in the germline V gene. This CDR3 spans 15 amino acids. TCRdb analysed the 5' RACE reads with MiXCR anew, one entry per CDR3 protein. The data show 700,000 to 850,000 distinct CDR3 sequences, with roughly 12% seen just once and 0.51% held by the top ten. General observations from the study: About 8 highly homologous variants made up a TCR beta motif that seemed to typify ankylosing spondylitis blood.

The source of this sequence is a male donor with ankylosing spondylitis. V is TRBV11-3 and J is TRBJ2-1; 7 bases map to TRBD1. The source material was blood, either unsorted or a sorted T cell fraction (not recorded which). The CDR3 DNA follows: TGTGCCAGCAGCTTAGAGGGACAGAGATACAATGAGCAGTTCTTC. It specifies CASSLEGQRYNEQFF. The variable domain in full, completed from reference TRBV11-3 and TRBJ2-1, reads EAGVVQSPRYKIIEKKQPVAFWCNPISGHNTLYWYLQNLGQGPELLIRYENEEAVDDSQLPKDRFSAERLKGVDSTLKIQPAELGDSAVYLCASSLEGQRYNEQFFGPGTRLTVL.